This TCR beta chain was found in a study of post-analysis software for immune sequencing data. Overall study results and limits: Patients had higher frequencies than controls of roughly five TRBV segments, including TRBV5-6, TRBV5-1 and TRBV20-1.

Built from TCR beta cDNA, the libraries had unique molecular identifiers in them. MiXCR, applied by TCRdb to the PCR reads, yields one record per CDR3 protein. Here the sample spans approximately 730,000 distinct CDR3 sequences, around 27% being singletons. Comment on this clonotype: Its antigen is unknown.

The length of the CDR3 is 14 residues. Trimming cost V 6 bases and J 5 bases, with 14 bases left between them. The germline gives CDR1 MNHNY, CDR2 SVGAGI (reference sequence). Source material: blood. This sequence was found in a girl aged 5-17 years with multiple sclerosis. The rearrangement uses TRBV6-6 and TRBJ2-4, with TRBD1 as a possible D gene (5 bases). As DNA, the CDR3 is TGTGCCAGCAGCCGCCCGGACAACCAAAACATTCAGTACTTC. Protein product: CASSRPDNQNIQYF.